The clone carrying this T cell receptor beta chain was detected ten times or more. This sample stems from a study of T cells in Graves' hyperthyroidism and ophthalmopathy. The germline CDR1 and CDR2 sequences are SGHAT and FQNNGV. Trimming took 5 bases from V and 5 from J; bases not matched to a gene: 5. The length of the CDR3 is 13 residues. What was amplified from RNA transcripts were TCR beta CDR3 regions. HTBI primers were used for first-round RT-PCR of the TCR CDR3. TCRdb recomputed calls from the multiplex PCR reads with MiXCR, one row per CDR3 protein. The table has about 160,000 distinct CDR3 sequences, about 9.4% seen once.

This TCR was sampled from a woman between 18 and 30 years old with Graves' hyperthyroidism that later progressed to Graves' ophthalmopathy. This chain joins TRBV11-2 and TRBJ2-5, with 7 bases aligning to TRBD2. Sample: blood. The CDR3 DNA reads as TGTGCCAGCAGCGTAGCGGGCGGGGAGACCCAGTACTTC. Protein sequence: CASSVAGGETQYF.